This T cell receptor (beta chain) derives from a study of blood T cell repertoires in COVID-19. Whole-study context: Sites across the United States, Italy and Spain contributed samples from acute and convalescent COVID-19. Sample material is recorded as cDNA or gDNA derived from T cells, B-cell-depleted T cells, or PBMCs.

CDR1 is MDHEN, CDR2 SYDVKM, per germline. The CDR3 is made up of 13 amino acids. Trimming pared 6 bases from V and 3 bases from J, leaving 11 bases between. Original processing notes: Estimates of nucleated cell counts were drawn from the amplification of reference gene primers. Libraries were prepared by immunoSEQ multiplex PCR; TCRdb keeps only in-frame clonotypes and omits some of them. V, J and clone size are taken as reported in that table, and D and trimming were inferred from the DNA itself. The sample carries about 49,000 clones, approximately 95% recorded once. Only one count was recorded for this clone. Followed over time, Seattle patients had been enrolled while infection was active.

The chain joins TRBV28 to TRBJ1-2, with D hard to call. This TCR derives from a man aged 55 to 70 with COVID-19, enrolled during active disease. The sequenced sample consisted of peripheral blood. The CDR3 spells CASSPLVDYGYTF. The DNA of the CDR3 is TGTGCCAGCAGCCCCCTCGTCGACTATGGCTACACCTTC.